This is a list of T cell receptor beta chains from one sample in a study of beta chain features in type 1 diabetes. Here immunoSEQ multiplex PCR was the method, and the copy in TCRdb shows in-frame clones only, minus some. The data hold under 200,000 clones, with just over 9% observed a single time. The sample was central memory CD4+ T cells from blood. The receptors originated from a woman between 18 and 29 years old in good health. Each CDR3 is given with its conserved first and last residue. The D gene is left open where the match is weak. The size field is filled for only some rows; it gives once, few, many or a size class.

>-|TRBV9|few|TRBJ1-2
TGTGCCAGCAGCTTATTGCCCCCGGGTGATGGCTACACCTTC
CASSLLPPGDGYTF
>TRBD1|TRBV10-2|-|TRBJ2-7
TGCGCCTGCTCCGGGACAGTGGCCCCCCACGAGCAGTACTTC
CACSGTVAPHEQYF
>TRBD1|TRBV30|-|TRBJ2-2
TGTGCCTGGCGCTCAACCCAGGGGGCGGTTGGGATCGGGGAGCTGTTTTTT
CAWRSTQGAVGIGELFF
>TRBD1|TRBV6-1|-|TRBJ2-5
TGTGCCAGCAGTTTGGACAGGGTCCAAGAGACCCAGTACTTC
CASSLDRVQETQYF
>-|TRBV19|many|TRBJ2-1
TGTGCCAGTAGTATAGATCCGAGCGGTTCCTACAATGAGCAGTTCTTC
CASSIDPSGSYNEQFF
>TRBD2|TRBV7-8|few|TRBJ2-1
TGTGCCAGCAGCGCCTATAGCGGGAGTTACAATGAGCAGTTCTTC
CASSAYSGSYNEQFF
>-|TRBV11-1|few|TRBJ2-6
TGTGCCAGCAACCAGGGCGGGGCCAACGTCCTGACTTTC
CASNQGGANVLTF
>TRBD1|TRBV29-1|few|TRBJ1-2
TGCAGCGCGTTACAGGGGGCTGGGTATGGCTACACCTTC
CSALQGAGYGYTF
>-|TRBV7-2|few|TRBJ2-6
TGTGCCAGCAGCTCTAGAATAGGGGCCAACGTCCTGACTTTC
CASSSRIGANVLTF
>TRBD2|TRBV9|-|TRBJ2-3
TGTGCCAGCAGCGTAGAAGCGGGGAGCACAGATACGCAGTATTTT
CASSVEAGSTDTQYF
>-|TRBV7-9|many|TRBJ2-7
TGTGCCAGCAGCTACTCCCGACTAGACGAGCAGTACTTC
CASSYSRLDEQYF
>-|TRBV20-1|-|TRBJ1-1
TGCAGCCGTGGCGGCAACACTGAAGCTTTCTTT
CSRGGNTEAFF
>-|TRBV2|-|TRBJ1-2
TGTGCCAGCGGGGCTTCCGGGGGCTACACCTTC
CASGASGGYTF
>-|TRBV5-1|few|TRBJ2-3
TGCGCCAGCAGCTTGGAGACAGCTGCAGATACGCAGTATTTT
CASSLETAADTQYF
>-|TRBV4-1|few|TRBJ1-4
TGCGCCAGCAGCCAGTCCCCCGGGGAGATGGGAAAACTGTTTTTT
CASSQSPGEMGKLFF
>TRBD2|TRBV28|many|TRBJ2-3
TGTGCCAGCACCCGGGGGGGGTCCACAGATACGCAGTATTTT
CASTRGGSTDTQYF
>-|TRBV7-3|-|TRBJ1-1
TGTGCCAGCAGAAGACAGGCGAACACTGAAGCTTTCTTT
CASRRQANTEAFF
>-|TRBV29-1|-|TRBJ2-3
TGCAGCGTTGAGGGAGACATGCGGGGAAACGAAGATACGCAGTATTTT
CSVEGDMRGNEDTQYF
>-|TRBV11-2|-|TRBJ2-1
TGTGCCAGCAGCTACAGGGCAAGGAGCTCCTACAATGAGCAGTTCTTC
CASSYRARSSYNEQFF
>-|TRBV2|-|TRBJ2-2
TGTGCCAGCGAATCAGGACAGTACACCGGGGAGCTGTTTTTT
CASESGQYTGELFF
>TRBD1|TRBV30|few|TRBJ1-2
TGTGCCTGGATGTTGACAGGGAATATACGCTACACCTTC
CAWMLTGNIRYTF
>TRBD2|TRBV13|-|TRBJ2-3
TGTGCCAGCAGCACGGGACTAGGGGGGGCGGATACGCAGTATTTT
CASSTGLGGADTQYF
>TRBD2|TRBV7-9|few|TRBJ2-2
TGTGCGTCACTCCAGACTAGCAGAAACACCGGGGAGCTGTTTTTT
CASLQTSRNTGELFF
>-|TRBV15|-|TRBJ2-7
TGTGCCACCAGCATCCGGGACACCGGGATCTACGAGCAGTACTTC
CATSIRDTGIYEQYF
>-|TRBV4-1|-|TRBJ2-1
TGCGCCAGCAATCGTGGGACTGGCGCTTCCCATGAGCAGTTCTTC
CASNRGTGASHEQFF
>TRBD1|TRBV7-8|-|TRBJ1-1
TGTGCCAGCAGCGTACAGGGGGATACTGAAGCTTTCTTT
CASSVQGDTEAFF
>TRBD1|TRBV4-3|-|TRBJ1-2
TGCGCCAGAGCCGAGGACAGGGGGCCAATAAACTATGGCTACACCTTC
CARAEDRGPINYGYTF
>-|TRBV7-2|many|TRBJ2-5
TGTGCCAGCAGCCCCCGAATGGGGAGACAAGAGACCCAGTACTTC
CASSPRMGRQETQYF